These 4 T cell receptor beta chains were sequenced from one sample in a study of cytomegalovirus exposure and HLA in healthy donors. In the PCR, 60 Vbeta and 13 Jbeta primers were used. Some clones are missing from TCRdb's copy, which holds only in-frame ones; the method was immunoSEQ multiplex PCR. Among over 250,000 clones listed, approximately 70% were seen once. What was sequenced was PBMCs. The origin of the receptors is a female donor in good health and CMV-seronegative.

Concerning this clone: The sample holds other DNA sequences that translate to the same CDR3. The chain employs TRBV18 and TRBJ2-7, with 8 bases fitting TRBD1. The CDR3 runs to 13 residues. Per the germline V gene, CDR1 is KGHSH and CDR2 is LQKENI. V lost 5 bases, J lost 4 bases, and 4 bases stayed unmatched. The CDR3 DNA reads TGTGCCAGCTCAGTCGGACAGGGTTACGAGCAGTACTTC. Translated: CASSVGQGYEQYF.

The rearrangement uses TRBV2 and TRBJ2-7; D is perhaps TRBD1 (6 bases). The ends were cut back, 7 bases at V and 6 bases at J, with 13 bases in the middle. The CDR3 consists of 12 residues. The germline V gene encodes CDR1 SNHLY and CDR2 FYNNEI. CDR3 DNA sequence: TGTGCCAGCAACCCACAGGGAAGCGAGCAGTACTTC. Residues: CASNPQGSEQYF.

The gene calls are TRBV2 and TRBJ1-4, with D tentatively TRBD1 (6 bases). The CDR3 is 15 residues long. Germline lookup yields CDR1 SNHLY and CDR2 FYNNEI. V shed 6 bases and J shed 0 bases, with 11 bases lying between them. CDR3 protein: CASRGTPATNEKLFF. CDR3 nucleotide sequence: TGTGCCAGCAGAGGGACACCAGCAACTAATGAAAAACTGTTTTTT.

J is TRBJ1-1 and V is TRBV5-1; no definite D call. Germline loops: CDR1 SGHRS, CDR2 YFSETQ. Trimming left V 5 bases short and J 3 bases short, with 17 bases between. This CDR3 region has 15 residues. CDR3 region: CASSMSARLYTEAFF. CDR3 in DNA: TGCGCCAGCAGTATGTCCGCCAGGTTGTACACTGAAGCTTTCTTT. Complete variable domain (other parts from reference TRBV5-1 and TRBJ1-1): KAGVTQTPRYLIKTRGQQVTLSCSPISGHRSVSWYQQTPGQGLQFLFEYFSETQRNKGNFPGRFSGRQFSNSRSEMNVSTLELGDSALYLCASSMSARLYTEAFFGQGTRLTVV.